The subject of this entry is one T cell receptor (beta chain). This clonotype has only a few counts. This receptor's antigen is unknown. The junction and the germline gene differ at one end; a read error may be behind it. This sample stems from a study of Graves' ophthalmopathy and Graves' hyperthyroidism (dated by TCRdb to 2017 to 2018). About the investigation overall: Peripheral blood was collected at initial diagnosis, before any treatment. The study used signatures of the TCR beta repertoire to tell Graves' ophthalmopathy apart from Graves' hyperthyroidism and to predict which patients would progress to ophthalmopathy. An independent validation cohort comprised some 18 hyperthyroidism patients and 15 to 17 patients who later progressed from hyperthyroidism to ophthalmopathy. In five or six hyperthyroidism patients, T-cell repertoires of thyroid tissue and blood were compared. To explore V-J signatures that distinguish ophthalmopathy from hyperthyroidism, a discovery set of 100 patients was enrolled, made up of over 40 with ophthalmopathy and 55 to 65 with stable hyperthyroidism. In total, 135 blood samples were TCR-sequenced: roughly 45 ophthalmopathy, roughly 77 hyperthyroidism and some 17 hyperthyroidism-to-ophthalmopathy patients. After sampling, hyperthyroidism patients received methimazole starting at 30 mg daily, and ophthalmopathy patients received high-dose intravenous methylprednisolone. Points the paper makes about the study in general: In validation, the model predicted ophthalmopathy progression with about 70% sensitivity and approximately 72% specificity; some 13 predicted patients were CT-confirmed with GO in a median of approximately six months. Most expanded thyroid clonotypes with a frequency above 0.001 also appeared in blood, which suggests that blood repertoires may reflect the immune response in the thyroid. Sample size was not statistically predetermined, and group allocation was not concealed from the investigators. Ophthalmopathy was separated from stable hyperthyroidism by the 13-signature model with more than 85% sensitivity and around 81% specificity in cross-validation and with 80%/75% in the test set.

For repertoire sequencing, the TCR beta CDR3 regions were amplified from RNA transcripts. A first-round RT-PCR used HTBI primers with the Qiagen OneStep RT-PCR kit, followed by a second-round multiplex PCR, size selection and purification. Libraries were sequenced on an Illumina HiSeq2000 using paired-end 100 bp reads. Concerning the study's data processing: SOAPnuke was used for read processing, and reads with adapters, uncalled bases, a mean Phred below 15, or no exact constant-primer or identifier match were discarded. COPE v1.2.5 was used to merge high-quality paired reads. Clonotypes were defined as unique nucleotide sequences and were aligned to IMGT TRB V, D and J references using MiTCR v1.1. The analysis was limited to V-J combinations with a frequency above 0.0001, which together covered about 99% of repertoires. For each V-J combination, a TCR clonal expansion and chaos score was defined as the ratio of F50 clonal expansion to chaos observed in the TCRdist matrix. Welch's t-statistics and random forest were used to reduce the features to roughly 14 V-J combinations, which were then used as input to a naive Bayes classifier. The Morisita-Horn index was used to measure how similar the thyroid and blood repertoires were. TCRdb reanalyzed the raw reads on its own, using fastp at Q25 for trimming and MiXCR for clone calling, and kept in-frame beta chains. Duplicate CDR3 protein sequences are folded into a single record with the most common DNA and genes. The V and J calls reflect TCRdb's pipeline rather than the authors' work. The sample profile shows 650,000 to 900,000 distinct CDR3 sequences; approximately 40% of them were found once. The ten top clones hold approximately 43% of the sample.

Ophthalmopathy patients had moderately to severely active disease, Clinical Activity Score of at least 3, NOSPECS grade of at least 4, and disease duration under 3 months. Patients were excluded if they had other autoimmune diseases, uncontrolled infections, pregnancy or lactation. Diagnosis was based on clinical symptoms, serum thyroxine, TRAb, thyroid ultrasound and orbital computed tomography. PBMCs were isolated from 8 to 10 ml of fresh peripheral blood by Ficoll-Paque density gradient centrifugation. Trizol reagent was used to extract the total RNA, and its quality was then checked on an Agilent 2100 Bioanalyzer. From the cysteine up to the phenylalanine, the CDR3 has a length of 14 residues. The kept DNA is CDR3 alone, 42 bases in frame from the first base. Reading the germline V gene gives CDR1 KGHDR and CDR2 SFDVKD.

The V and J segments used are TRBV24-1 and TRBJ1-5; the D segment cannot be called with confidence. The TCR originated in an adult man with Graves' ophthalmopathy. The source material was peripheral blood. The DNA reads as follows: TGTGCCAGCAGTTTACTCTCGCTTCATCAGCCCCAGCATTTT. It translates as CASSLLSLHQPQHF.